These 27 T cell receptor beta chains were all obtained from the same sample, sequenced in a study of T-cell memory formation after mild COVID-19. Using its own MiXCR run on the 5' RACE reads, TCRdb lists one record per CDR3 protein. Of 470,000 or so distinct CDR3 sequences in the sample, 20% are singletons; the top ten hold 7.5% to 9.5%. Source material: PBMCs or a T cell subset sorted from them (not recorded which). These receptors all come from an adult woman who had mild COVID-19 (a few samples of this study predate the infection). Cell type and time point are not known.

The rearrangement joins TRBV5-1 to TRBJ1-5; D is unclear. The ends were cut back, 0 bases at V and 0 bases at J, with 7 bases in the middle. Germline V lookup: CDR1 SGHRS, CDR2 YFSETQ. CDR3 length: 15 amino acids. The CDR3 protein is CASSLAGDSNQPQHF. The CDR3 nucleotides are TGCGCCAGCAGCTTGGCAGGAGATAGCAATCAGCCCCAGCATTTT.

The chain employs TRBV12-3 or TRBV12-4 and TRBJ1-3; possibly TRBD1 for D (5 bases). The CDR3 consists of 13 residues. Trimming left V 6 bases short and J 2 bases short, with 8 bases between. The chain's CDR3 is CASRLGAGNTIYF. For the CDR3, the DNA is TGTGCCAGCAGACTGGGGGCTGGAAACACCATATATTTT.

Only a few counts were recorded for this clonotype. The chain joins TRBV6-5 to TRBJ1-1; D is ambiguous. Germline lookup yields CDR1 MNHEY and CDR2 SVGAGI. This CDR3 spans 14 amino acids. Trimming took 5 bases from V and 1 from J, leaving 11 bases between them. CDR3 in DNA: TGTGCCAGCAGTCGTAACCCAGAGAACACTGAAGCTTTCTTT. Protein: CASSRNPENTEAFF.

This clonotype was detected ten times or more. The chain has TRBV7-9 and TRBJ2-7; D perhaps matches TRBD1 (7 bases). The length of the CDR3 is 14 residues. Germline values: CDR1 SEHNR, CDR2 FQNEAQ (reference sequence). The ends were cut back, 3 bases at V and 1 base at J, with 10 bases in the middle. For the CDR3, the DNA is TGTGCCAGCAGCTTGGCGGGACAGTCCTACGAGCAGTACTTC. It is translated as CASSLAGQSYEQYF.

This clonotype was seen many times. The V call is TRBV27, the J call TRBJ2-1; 7 positions match TRBD2. This CDR3 has 18 amino acids. Germline V gives CDR1 MNHEY, CDR2 SMNVEV (reference sequence). V gave up 7 bases and J gave up 6 bases; unmatched junction bases: 21. DNA of the CDR3: TGTGCCAGCACCACTACCGGGGGGTCCCTTCTGCTTACCAATGAGCAGTTCTTC. This sequence encodes CASTTTGGSLLLTNEQFF.

This clonotype occurred many times. The chain couples TRBV5-1 to TRBJ1-2; D remains ambiguous. This CDR3 contains 15 residues. V was shortened by 0 bases and J by 5 bases, with 14 bases between the two germline ends. Germline V gives CDR1 SGHRS, CDR2 YFSETQ. The CDR3 protein is CASSLAASWEYGYTF. For the CDR3, the DNA is TGCGCCAGCAGCTTGGCCGCCAGTTGGGAATATGGCTACACCTTC.

In its sample, this clonotype was seen a few times. The chain links TRBV2 to TRBJ2-3; D unclear. The V gene's germline CDR1 is SNHLY and CDR2 FYNNEI. The CDR3 contains 15 residues. The V end lost 3 bases, the J end lost 3 bases, and 13 bases lay between the germline ends. The DNA of the CDR3 is TGTGCCAGCAGTGACTTAGGGATTTCGACAGATACGCAGTATTTT. Amino acids: CASSDLGISTDTQYF.

This clonotype occurred a few times. This chain links TRBV29-1 with TRBJ2-1; a weak D match, TRBD2 (7 bases). The CDR3 totals 14 residues. V was pared by 4 bases and J by 3 bases, with 13 bases between. Germline CDR1 and CDR2: SQVTM and ANQGSEA. The CDR3 nucleotides are TGCAGCGTTGTGGGGGGGGCGCGCTACAATGAGCAGTTCTTC. Its translation: CSVVGGARYNEQFF.

This clonotype has more than one count but fewer than ten. The rearrangement uses TRBV6-5 and TRBJ1-4; TRBD1 might be the D (6 bases). V gave up 0 bases and J gave up 8 bases, with 13 bases separating them. CDR1 is MNHEY, CDR2 SVGAGI, per germline. This CDR3 region has 15 residues. This CDR3 reads CASSYSNRDNEKLFF. In nucleotides, the CDR3 is TGTGCCAGCAGTTACTCGAACAGGGATAACGAAAAACTGTTTTTT.

On this clonotype itself: Compared with germline, one end of the junction differs, possibly owing to a read error. This chain connects TRBV2 to TRBJ1-4; D is uncertain. CDR1 is SNHLY, CDR2 FYNNEI, per germline. CDR3 size: 14 residues. DNA of the CDR3: TGTGCCAGCAGTGAAATGACAACAAATGAAAAACTGTTTTTT. Its protein is CASSEMTTNEKLFF.

This chain joins TRBV6-5 and TRBJ2-1; D uncertain. Germline loops: CDR1 MNHEY, CDR2 SVGAGI. The V gene lost 5 bases and the J gene lost 15 bases, with 14 bases spanning the gap. The CDR3 covers 11 residues. For the CDR3, the DNA is TGTGCCAGCAGTAACGGACCCTCCAGGTTCTTC. It translates to CASSNGPSRFF.

This clonotype was counted a few times. The chain employs TRBV18 and TRBJ2-3; TRBD2 matches at 15 bases. Losses at the gene ends were 3 bases for V and 0 bases for J; bases not matched to a gene: 4. The CDR3 is made up of 18 amino acids. CDR1 is KGHSH, CDR2 LQKENI, per germline. The CDR3, as DNA: TGTGCCAGCTCACCCGGACTAGCGGGGGGGCCCAGCACAGATACGCAGTATTTT. It translates to CASSPGLAGGPSTDTQYF.

This clonotype has only a few counts. This chain's CDR3 is CASSQDGDTEAFF. DNA for the CDR3: TGTGCCAGCAGCCAAGACGGGGACACTGAAGCTTTCTTT. The chain uses TRBV14 and TRBJ1-1, with D unclear. V shed 0 bases and J shed 3 bases, with 5 bases lying between them. The CDR3 has 13 residues. Germline-derived CDR1 and CDR2 are SGHDN and FVKESK.

This clonotype was recorded a few times. The chain has TRBV3-1 and TRBJ2-2; 7 nucleotides line up with TRBD1. Trimming removed 2 bases from V and 0 bases from J; junction bases left unmatched: 3. The germline V gene encodes CDR1 LGHDT and CDR2 YNNKEL (reference sequence). The CDR3 is made up of 16 amino acids. CDR3 sequence: CASSQTGTANTGELFF. CDR3 coding DNA: TGTGCCAGCAGCCAAACCGGGACAGCGAACACCGGGGAGCTGTTTTTT.

The chain has TRBV9 and TRBJ1-1; perhaps TRBD1 as D (5 bases). CDR1 and CDR2 (germline): SGDLS, YYNGEE. The CDR3 is made up of 14 amino acids. Trimming stripped 3 bases from V and 9 bases from J, with 18 bases between. DNA of the CDR3: TGTGCCAGCAGCGAACCCACCCCCGGGACCCAAGCTTTCTTT. Its translation is CASSEPTPGTQAFF.

The rearrangement links TRBV6-5 to TRBJ1-1; 9 nucleotides line up with TRBD1. The CDR3 is 12 residues long. Looked up from germline, CDR1 is MNHEY and CDR2 is SVGAGI. The J segment lost 12 bases and the V segment lost 4 bases, leaving 6 bases of the junction unmatched. The CDR3 loop is CASSLGQGSSFF. The CDR3 nucleotides read TGTGCCAGCAGTTTGGGACAGGGCTCCTCTTTCTTT.

This clonotype was counted ten times or more. V is TRBV5-1 and J is TRBJ2-1; the match to TRBD2 covers 11 bases. The CDR3 covers 14 residues. V lost 4 bases and J lost 9; bases outside the gene matches: 6. The germline gives CDR1 SGHRS, CDR2 YFSETQ. CDR3 amino acids: CASSEGLAAGEQFF. The DNA for the CDR3 is TGCGCCAGCAGCGAGGGACTAGCGGCCGGTGAGCAGTTCTTC.

The gene calls are TRBV6-5 and TRBJ1-1; D unresolved. CDR1 and CDR2 (germline): MNHEY, SVGAGI. V was trimmed by 0 bases and J by 5 bases, leaving 13 bases between them. CDR3 length: 15 residues. DNA for the CDR3: TGTGCCAGCAGTTACTCTGGAGGGTTCGCAACTGAAGCTTTCTTT. The encoded protein is CASSYSGGFATEAFF.

This rearrangement joins TRBV5-1 to TRBJ2-3; 14 bases agree with TRBD2. The trim removed 4 bases at V and 7 bases at J, leaving 5 bases unmatched. Germline values: CDR1 SGHRS, CDR2 YFSETQ. There are 15 residues in the CDR3. The CDR3 sequence: CASSETSGGANTQYF. For the CDR3, the DNA is TGCGCCAGCAGCGAGACTAGCGGGGGGGCGAATACGCAGTATTTT. Full variable domain (outside the CDR3, taken from reference TRBV5-1 and TRBJ2-3): KAGVTQTPRYLIKTRGQQVTLSCSPISGHRSVSWYQQTPGQGLQFLFEYFSETQRNKGNFPGRFSGRQFSNSRSEMNVSTLELGDSALYLCASSETSGGANTQYFGPGTRLTVL.

J is TRBJ2-1 and V is TRBV20-1; no clear D gene. Trimming removed 2 bases at V and 6 bases at J, with 5 bases between. Germline loops: CDR1 DFQATT, CDR2 SNEGSKA (reference sequence). CDR3 length: 11 residues. The CDR3 is CSARPPNEQFF. The CDR3 region has the DNA TGCAGTGCTAGACCCCCCAATGAGCAGTTCTTC.

The chain is built from TRBV20-1 and TRBJ2-1; no clear D. CDR3 size: 13 residues. Germline CDR1 is DFQATT and CDR2 is SNEGSKA (reference sequence). The V gene lost 0 bases and the J gene lost 6 bases, with 9 bases spanning the gap. CDR3 bases: TGCAGTGCTAGAGATCTGGCTGGCAATGAGCAGTTCTTC. Amino acids: CSARDLAGNEQFF.

This chain links TRBV2 with TRBJ2-1, with 8 bases that match TRBD1. The J segment lost 0 bases and the V segment lost 5 bases, leaving 18 bases of the junction unmatched. This CDR3 has 20 amino acids. The germline V gene encodes CDR1 SNHLY and CDR2 FYNNEI. CDR3 amino acids: CASSQLPRDRTLISYNEQFF. CDR3 in DNA: TGTGCCAGCAGTCAACTCCCTCGGGACAGGACCTTAATCTCCTACAATGAGCAGTTCTTC.

The sample holds a few counts of this clonotype. The chain combines TRBV5-1 with TRBJ2-7; D may be TRBD1 (6 bases). Trimming left V 3 bases short and J 6 bases short, with 13 bases between. The CDR3 consists of 13 residues. Germline-derived CDR1 and CDR2 are SGHRS and YFSETQ. The CDR3 DNA reads TGCGCCAGCAGCTCCCCAGGGGAACGCGAGCAGTACTTC. It specifies CASSSPGEREQYF.

This clonotype was seen a few times. This sequence joins TRBV6-2 or TRBV6-3 and TRBJ1-1; 9 bases agree with TRBD1. The length of the CDR3 is 12 residues. V shed 4 bases, J shed 6 bases, and the junction held 0 bases outside the gene matches. From germline, CDR1 is MNHEY and CDR2 SVGEGT. The CDR3 nucleotides read TGTGCCAGCAGTTGGGACAGGGCTGAAGCTTTCTTT. Translation gives CASSWDRAEAFF.

The DNA for the CDR3 is TGTGCCAGCAGCGTCTTAGCGGTGGGACACAATGAGCAGTTCTTC. Translated: CASSVLAVGHNEQFF. The V and J genes are TRBV7-2 and TRBJ2-1; D perhaps matches TRBD2 (6 bases). Germline CDR1 is SGHTA and CDR2 is FQGNSA. CDR3 size: 15 residues. V gave up 5 bases and J gave up 5 bases, with 16 bases separating them.

V usage is TRBV10-3 and J usage is TRBJ2-7, with 14 positions matching TRBD2. The CDR3 spans 15 residues. Trimming took 2 bases from V and 7 from J; bases not matched to a gene: 4. Germline values: CDR1 ENHRY, CDR2 SYGVKD. The CDR3 region has the DNA TGTGCCATCAGTGAGGAGGGACTAGCGGGAGAAGAGCAGTACTTC. It translates to CAISEEGLAGEEQYF.

This clonotype has just a few counts. V and J are TRBV7-6 and TRBJ2-5, with no clear D. This CDR3 region has 14 residues. CDR1 is SGHVS, CDR2 FNYEAQ, per germline. Deletions cut 3 bases from V and 0 bases from J, with 8 bases between. CDR3 amino acids: CASSFGVDQETQYF. The CDR3 nucleotides read TGTGCCAGCAGCTTTGGGGTCGACCAAGAGACCCAGTACTTC.